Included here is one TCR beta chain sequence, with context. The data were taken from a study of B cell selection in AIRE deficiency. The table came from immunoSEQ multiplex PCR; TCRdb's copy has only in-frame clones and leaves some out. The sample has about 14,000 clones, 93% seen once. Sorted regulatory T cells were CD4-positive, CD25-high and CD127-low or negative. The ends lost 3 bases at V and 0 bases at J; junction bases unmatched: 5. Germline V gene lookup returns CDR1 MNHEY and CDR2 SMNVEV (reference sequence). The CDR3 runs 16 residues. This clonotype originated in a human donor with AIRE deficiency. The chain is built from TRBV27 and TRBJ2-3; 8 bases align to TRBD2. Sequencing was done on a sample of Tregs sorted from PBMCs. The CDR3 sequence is CASSFRAGGSTDTQYF. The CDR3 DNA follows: TGTGCCAGCAGTTTCCGGGCGGGGGGTAGCACAGATACGCAGTATTTT.